The 25 T cell receptor beta chains in this list originate from one sample, sequenced in a study of shared clonotypes between healthy human individuals. Some clones are missing from TCRdb's copy, which holds only in-frame ones; the method was immunoSEQ multiplex PCR. The sample lists about 2.4 million clones, over 85% occurring once. The sequencing input was naive CD4+ T cells from PBMCs. The subset denotes: CD45RA+ positively selected. Source of these receptors: a young man in good health. Some clones in this sample may be carry-over from other donors' samples.

This clone has just one count. V gene TRBV7-9 combines with J gene TRBJ1-3; D call uncertain. The CDR3 sequence is 14 residues long. V lost 1 base and J lost 2, with 6 bases in between. CDR1 is SEHNR and CDR2 is FQNEAQ in the germline V gene (reference sequence). The CDR3 protein is CASSLDPAGNTIYF. DNA for the CDR3: TGTGCCAGCAGCTTAGATCCCGCTGGAAACACCATATATTTT.

The chain joins TRBV5-5 to TRBJ1-4; D remains unclear. The ends were cut back, 0 bases at V and 8 bases at J, with 8 bases in the middle. This CDR3 has 13 amino acids. The germline V gene has CDR1 SGHKS and CDR2 YYEKEE (reference sequence). The CDR3 region has the DNA TGTGCCAGCAGCTTGGGGACCATAGAAAAACTGTTTTTT. It yields the protein CASSLGTIEKLFF.

The V call is TRBV7-3, the J call TRBJ2-1, with a tentative D call TRBD2 (5 bases). The V end lost 6 bases, the J end lost 2 bases, and 11 bases lay between the germline ends. The germline V gene has CDR1 SGHTA and CDR2 FQGTGA. This CDR3 region has 14 residues. This CDR3 is CASSPTGTYNEQFF. The CDR3 coding sequence is TGTGCCAGCAGTCCCACGGGGACCTACAATGAGCAGTTCTTC.

On this clone itself: Other DNA sequences within the sample encode an identical CDR3. V and J are TRBV5-1 and TRBJ2-5; the D is unclear. Germline loops: CDR1 SGHRS, CDR2 YFSETQ. The CDR3 spans 13 residues. With 4 bases removed from V and 1 base from J, the gap between germline ends came to 8 bases. The CDR3 DNA reads as TGCGCCAGCAGCCCCAGCCCCCAAGAGACCCAGTACTTC. Residues: CASSPSPQETQYF.

The chain couples TRBV29-1 to TRBJ2-5, with 9 bases fitting TRBD1. The CDR3 consists of 14 residues. V gave up 3 bases and J gave up 2 bases; unmatched junction bases: 4. Germline V lookup: CDR1 SQVTM, CDR2 ANQGSEA. CDR3 coding DNA: TGCAGCGTTGATAACAGGGGGCCACAAGAGACCCAGTACTTC. Its protein is CSVDNRGPQETQYF. The full variable domain, in which reference TRBV29-1 and TRBJ2-5 provide the parts outside the CDR3, is SAVISQKPSRDICQRGTSLTIQCQVDSQVTMMFWYRQQPGQSLTLIATANQGSEATYESGFVIDKFPISRPNLTFSTLTVSNMSPEDSSIYLCSVDNRGPQETQYFGPGTRLLVL.

This chain joins TRBV7-3 and TRBJ2-3, with 12 bases that match TRBD2. The CDR3 length is 15 residues. Germline-derived CDR1 and CDR2 are SGHTA and FQGTGA. V lost 5 bases to trimming and J lost 6 bases; unmatched junction nucleotides: 6. The CDR3, as DNA: TGTGCCAGCAGCCAGACTAGCGGGAGAGGGGATACGCAGTATTTT. Its protein product is CASSQTSGRGDTQYF.

The CDR3 is CAIYGRGQLNTEAFF. DNA for the CDR3: TGTGCCATCTACGGGAGGGGACAGTTGAACACTGAAGCTTTCTTT. This chain links TRBV28 with TRBJ1-1; 7 nucleotides line up with TRBD1. Germline values: CDR1 MDHEN, CDR2 SYDVKM. The CDR3 runs to 15 residues. The V segment lost 10 bases and the J segment 0 bases; nucleotides outside the gene matches: 11. The full variable domain, in which reference TRBV28 and TRBJ1-1 provide the parts outside the CDR3, is DVKVTQSSRYLVKRTGEKVFLECVQDMDHENMFWYRQDPGLGLRLIYFSYDVKMKEKGDIPEGYSVSREKKERFSLILESASTNQTSMYLCAIYGRGQLNTEAFFGQGTRLTVV.

The CDR3: CASRVPTNTGELFF. CDR3 DNA: TGTGCCAGCAGGGTTCCAACCAACACCGGGGAGCTGTTTTTT. The gene calls are TRBV27 and TRBJ2-2; D is uncertain. V was trimmed by 6 bases and J by 2 bases, leaving 10 bases between them. In germline, CDR1 is MNHEY, CDR2 SMNVEV (reference sequence). This CDR3 region has 14 residues.

The J gene is TRBJ2-7, the V gene TRBV7-8; a weak D match, TRBD2 (6 bases). The CDR3 contains 15 residues. CDR1 is SGHVS and CDR2 is FQNEAQ in the germline V gene. Trimming cost V 7 bases and J 5 bases, with 21 bases left between them. CDR3 DNA sequence: TGTGCCAGCACCTCCCCCCGGCTAGCGTCTCACGAGCAGTACTTC. Translated: CASTSPRLASHEQYF.

This chain connects TRBV2 to TRBJ2-4; D is unclear. From germline, CDR1 is SNHLY and CDR2 FYNNEI. The CDR3 has 11 amino acids. With 10 bases removed from V and 11 bases from J, the gap between germline ends came to 15 bases. CDR3 coding DNA: TGTGCCACCACCCTACTGGCTTTTCAGTACTTC. Translation: CATTLLAFQYF. The variable domain in full, completed from reference TRBV2 and TRBJ2-4, reads EPEVTQTPSHQVTQMGQEVILRCVPISNHLYFYWYRQILGQKVEFLVSFYNNEISEKSEIFDDQFSVERPDGSNFTLKIRSTKLEDSAMYFCATTLLAFQYFGAGTRLSVL.

The chain carries TRBV4-1 and TRBJ2-3; 7 bases fit TRBD2. Trimming at V came to 0 bases and at J to 2 bases, leaving 8 bases not matched to a gene. Germline V gives CDR1 MGHRA, CDR2 YSYEKL. The length of the CDR3 is 17 residues. The CDR3 protein is CASSQDRAGTTTDTQYF. Written as DNA, the CDR3 is TGCGCCAGCAGCCAAGATCGGGCCGGGACTACCACAGATACGCAGTATTTT.

This chain joins TRBV28 and TRBJ2-7; D might be TRBD1 or TRBD2, each matching 5 bases. The germline V and J ends were trimmed by 10 bases and 4 bases, with 11 bases remaining between them. The germline CDR1 and CDR2 sequences are MDHEN and SYDVKM. The CDR3 extends over 11 amino acids. The CDR3 region has the DNA TGTGCCACTCTGGGACCTTACGAGCAGTACTTC. Its protein product is CATLGPYEQYF.

V gene TRBV7-3 combines with J gene TRBJ2-3; 7 nucleotides align to TRBD2. This CDR3 has 16 residues. The J segment lost 1 base and the V segment lost 5 bases, leaving 9 bases of the junction unmatched. Per the germline V gene, CDR1 is SGHTA and CDR2 is FQGTGA. For the CDR3, the DNA is TGTGCCAGCAGCCCCAGCGGGGCGTTTGGCACAGATACGCAGTATTTT. It encodes CASSPSGAFGTDTQYF.

The V call is TRBV28, the J call TRBJ2-1, with D unclear. From germline, CDR1 is MDHEN and CDR2 SYDVKM. V dropped 8 bases and J dropped 3 bases, with 14 bases sitting between them. The CDR3 has 14 residues. As DNA, the CDR3 is TGTGCCAGCGGAATTAGGGTCGGCTACAATGAGCAGTTCTTC. Its protein product is CASGIRVGYNEQFF. Supplemented by reference TRBV28 and TRBJ2-1, the full variable domain reads DVKVTQSSRYLVKRTGEKVFLECVQDMDHENMFWYRQDPGLGLRLIYFSYDVKMKEKGDIPEGYSVSREKKERFSLILESASTNQTSMYLCASGIRVGYNEQFFGPGTRLTVL.

J is TRBJ1-3 and V is TRBV5-1, with 8 bases fitting TRBD1. V lost 2 bases, J lost 5 bases, and 9 bases stayed unmatched. The germline CDR1 and CDR2 sequences are SGHRS and YFSETQ. The CDR3 consists of 16 residues. The CDR3 DNA is TGCGCCAGCAGCTTCACACCGGACAGGGCAAGAAACACCATATATTTT. This encodes CASSFTPDRARNTIYF.

The chain is built from TRBV5-1 and TRBJ1-2; TRBD1 matches at 7 bases. CDR1 and CDR2 from the germline V gene are SGHRS and YFSETQ. J was trimmed by 8 bases and V by 4 bases; bases with no gene match: 8. This CDR3 comprises 13 residues. The CDR3 reads CASSPGTVEGYTF. DNA for the CDR3: TGCGCCAGCAGCCCGGGGACAGTGGAGGGCTACACCTTC.

The CDR3 sequence is CASSLARDSIYEQYF. The CDR3 DNA follows: TGTGCCAGCAGCTTAGCCCGGGACAGCATCTACGAGCAGTACTTC. The genes are TRBV7-2 and TRBJ2-7, with 7 positions matching TRBD1. The J segment lost 3 bases and the V segment lost 0 bases, leaving 5 bases of the junction unmatched. CDR1 and CDR2 (germline): SGHTA, FQGNSA. The CDR3 is 15 residues long. The complete variable domain, with remaining parts taken from reference TRBV7-2 and TRBJ2-7, reads GAGVSQSPSNKVTEKGKDVELRCDPISGHTALYWYRQSLGQGLEFLIYFQGNSAPDKSGLPSDRFSAERTGGSVSTLTIQRTQQEDSAVYLCASSLARDSIYEQYFGPGTRLTVT.

The chain recombines TRBV6-5 with TRBJ1-3; no reliable D call. The CDR3 covers 12 residues. Germline CDR1 reads MNHEY; CDR2 reads SVGAGI. V was pared by 7 bases and J by 4 bases, with 8 bases between. The CDR3 bases are TGTGCCAGCATCGCGGAGGGAAACACCATATATTTT. It yields the protein CASIAEGNTIYF.

This rearrangement joins TRBV2 to TRBJ2-3; D remains ambiguous. Germline CDR1 SNHLY, CDR2 FYNNEI. This CDR3 spans 15 amino acids. V dropped 4 bases and J dropped 0 bases, with 11 bases sitting between them. The CDR3 DNA follows: TGTGCCAGCAGTGGACTCGACTTAAGCACAGATACGCAGTATTTT. This codes for CASSGLDLSTDTQYF.

J is TRBJ2-1 and V is TRBV5-4; D ambiguous. Per the germline V gene, CDR1 is SGHNT and CDR2 is YYREEE (reference sequence). The V end lost 1 base, the J end lost 8 bases, and 10 bases lay between the germline ends. The CDR3 sequence is 13 residues long. The CDR3 coding sequence is TGTGCCAGCAGCTTGAGTGGGAATGATGAGCAGTTCTTC. Translation gives CASSLSGNDEQFF.

CDR3 DNA sequence: TGTGCCAGCAGCTGGGGAGGCTCCTACGAGCAGTACTTC. Translation gives CASSWGGSYEQYF. The chain employs TRBV5-4 and TRBJ2-7; possibly TRBD2 for D (6 bases). Trimming cost V 3 bases and J 0 bases, with 7 bases left between them. CDR3 length equals 13 residues. CDR1 is SGHNT and CDR2 is YYREEE in the germline V gene (reference sequence).

The chain has TRBV5-1 and TRBJ1-4, with TRBD1 matching 8 bases. CDR3 length: 14 amino acids. Looked up from germline, CDR1 is SGHRS and CDR2 is YFSETQ. The junction had 9 bases not matched to a gene; V was cut back by 6 bases and J by 8 bases. The CDR3 coding sequence is TGCGCCAGCAAAGGGAACAGGGGGGACGAAAAACTGTTTTTT. This encodes CASKGNRGDEKLFF. The complete variable domain, with remaining parts taken from reference TRBV5-1 and TRBJ1-4, reads KAGVTQTPRYLIKTRGQQVTLSCSPISGHRSVSWYQQTPGQGLQFLFEYFSETQRNKGNFPGRFSGRQFSNSRSEMNVSTLELGDSALYLCASKGNRGDEKLFFGSGTQLSVL.

The V gene is TRBV2, the J gene TRBJ1-5; D is undetermined. The V gene lost 3 bases and the J gene lost 6 bases, with 12 bases spanning the gap. The CDR3 is 14 amino acids. Germline V gene sequence: CDR1 SNHLY, CDR2 FYNNEI. The CDR3 sequence is CASSDRTVRQPQHF. The CDR3 DNA follows: TGTGCCAGCAGTGATAGGACTGTTCGTCAGCCCCAGCATTTT.

This clone was counted only a few times. V and J are TRBV6-5 and TRBJ1-1, with 9 nucleotides matching TRBD1. Germline-derived CDR1 and CDR2 are MNHEY and SVGAGI. V shed 2 bases, J shed 1 base, and the junction held 5 bases outside the gene matches. This CDR3 comprises 16 residues. The CDR3 loop reads CASSYGTGNANTEAFF. The DNA of the CDR3 is TGTGCCAGCAGTTACGGGACAGGGAATGCGAACACTGAAGCTTTCTTT.

The chain couples TRBV7-8 to TRBJ1-5, with 10 bases matching TRBD1. The CDR3 covers 18 residues. Germline lookup yields CDR1 SGHVS and CDR2 FQNEAQ. Losses at the gene ends were 0 bases for V and 3 bases for J; bases not matched to a gene: 8. CDR3 coding DNA: TGTGCCAGCAGCTTAGCGCTGGTAGGGACAGGGGTCAATCAGCCCCAGCATTTT. This encodes CASSLALVGTGVNQPQHF.